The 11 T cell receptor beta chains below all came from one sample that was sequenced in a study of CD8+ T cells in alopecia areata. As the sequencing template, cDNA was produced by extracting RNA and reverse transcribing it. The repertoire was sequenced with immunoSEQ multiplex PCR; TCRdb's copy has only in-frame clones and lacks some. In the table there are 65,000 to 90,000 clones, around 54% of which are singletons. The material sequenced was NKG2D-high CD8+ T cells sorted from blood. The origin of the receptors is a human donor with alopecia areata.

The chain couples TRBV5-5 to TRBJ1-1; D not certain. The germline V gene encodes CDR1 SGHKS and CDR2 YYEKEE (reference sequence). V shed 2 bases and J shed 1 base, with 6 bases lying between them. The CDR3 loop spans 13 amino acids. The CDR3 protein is CASSFRGNTEAFF. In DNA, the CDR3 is TGTGCCAGCAGCTTTAGAGGGAACACTGAAGCTTTCTTT. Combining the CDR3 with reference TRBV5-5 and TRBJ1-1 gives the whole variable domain DAGVTQSPTHLIKTRGQQVTLRCSPISGHKSVSWYQQVLGQGPQFIFQYYEKEERGRGNFPDRFSARQFPNYSSELNVNALLLGDSALYLCASSFRGNTEAFFGQGTRLTVV.

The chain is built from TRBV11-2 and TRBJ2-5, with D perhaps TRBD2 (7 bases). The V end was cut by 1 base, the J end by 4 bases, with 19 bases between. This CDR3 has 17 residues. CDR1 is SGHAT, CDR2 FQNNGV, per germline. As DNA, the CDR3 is TGTGCCAGCAGCTTAGTTGAAGTCGGGGGGCTGGGAGAGACCCAGTACTTC. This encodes CASSLVEVGGLGETQYF.

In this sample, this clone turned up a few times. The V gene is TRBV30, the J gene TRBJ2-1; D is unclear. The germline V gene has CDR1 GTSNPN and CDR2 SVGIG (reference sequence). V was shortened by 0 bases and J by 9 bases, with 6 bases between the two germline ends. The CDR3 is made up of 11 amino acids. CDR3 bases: TGTGCCTGGAGTGTACGCGGTGAGCAGTTCTTC. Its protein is CAWSVRGEQFF. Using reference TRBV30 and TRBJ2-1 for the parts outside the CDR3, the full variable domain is SQTIHQWPATLVQPVGSPLSLECTVEGTSNPNLYWYRQAAGRGLQLLFYSVGIGQISSEVPQNLSASRPQDRQFILSSKKLLLSDSGFYLCAWSVRGEQFFGPGTRLTVL.

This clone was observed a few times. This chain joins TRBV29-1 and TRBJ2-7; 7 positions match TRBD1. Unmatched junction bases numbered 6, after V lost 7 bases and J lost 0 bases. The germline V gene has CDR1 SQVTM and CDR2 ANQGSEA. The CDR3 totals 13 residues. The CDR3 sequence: CSATGQSSYEQYF. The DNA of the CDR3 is TGCAGCGCCACGGGACAGAGCTCCTACGAGCAGTACTTC.

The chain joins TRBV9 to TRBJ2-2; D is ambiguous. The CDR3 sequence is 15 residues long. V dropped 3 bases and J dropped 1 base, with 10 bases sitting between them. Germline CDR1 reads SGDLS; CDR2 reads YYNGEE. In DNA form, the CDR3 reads TGTGCCAGCAGCGCCAAGATGGTGAACACCGGGGAGCTGTTTTTT. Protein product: CASSAKMVNTGELFF.

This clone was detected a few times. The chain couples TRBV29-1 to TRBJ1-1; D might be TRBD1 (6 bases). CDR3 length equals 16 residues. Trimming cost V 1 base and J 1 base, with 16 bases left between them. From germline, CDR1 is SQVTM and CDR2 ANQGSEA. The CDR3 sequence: CSVEGGGGPRNTEAFF. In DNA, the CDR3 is TGCAGCGTTGAAGGGGGAGGGGGACCGCGGAACACTGAAGCTTTCTTT.

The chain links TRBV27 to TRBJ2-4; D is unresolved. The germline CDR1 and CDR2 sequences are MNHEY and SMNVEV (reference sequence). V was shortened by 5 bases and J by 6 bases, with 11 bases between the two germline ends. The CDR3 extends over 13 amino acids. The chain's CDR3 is CASSPALGNIQYF. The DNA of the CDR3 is TGTGCCAGCAGTCCCGCCTTGGGAAACATTCAGTACTTC.

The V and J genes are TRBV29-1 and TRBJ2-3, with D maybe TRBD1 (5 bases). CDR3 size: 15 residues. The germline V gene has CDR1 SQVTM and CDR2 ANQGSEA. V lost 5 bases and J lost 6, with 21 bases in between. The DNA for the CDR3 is TGCAGCGTTACCTTCGTCGACAGACCCGTTGATACGCAGTATTTT. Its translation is CSVTFVDRPVDTQYF.

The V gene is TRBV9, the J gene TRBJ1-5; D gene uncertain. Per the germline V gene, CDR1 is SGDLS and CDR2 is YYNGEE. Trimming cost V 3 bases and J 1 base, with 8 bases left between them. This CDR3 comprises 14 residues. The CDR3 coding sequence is TGTGCCAGCAGCGGAGAGGACAGCAATCAGCCCCAGCATTTT. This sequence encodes CASSGEDSNQPQHF.

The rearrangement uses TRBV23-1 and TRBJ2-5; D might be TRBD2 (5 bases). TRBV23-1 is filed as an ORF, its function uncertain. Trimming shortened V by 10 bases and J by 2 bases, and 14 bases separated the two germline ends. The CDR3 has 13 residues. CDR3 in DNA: TGCGCCACCCCGAGGGCTAAACAAGAGACCCAGTACTTC. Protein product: CATPRAKQETQYF.

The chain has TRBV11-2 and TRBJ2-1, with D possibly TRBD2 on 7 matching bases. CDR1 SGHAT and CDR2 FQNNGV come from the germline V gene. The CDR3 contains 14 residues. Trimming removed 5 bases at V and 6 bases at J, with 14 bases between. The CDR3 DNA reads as TGTGCCAGCAGCCAAAACAGGGAGGGCAATGAGCAGTTCTTC. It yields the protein CASSQNREGNEQFF.